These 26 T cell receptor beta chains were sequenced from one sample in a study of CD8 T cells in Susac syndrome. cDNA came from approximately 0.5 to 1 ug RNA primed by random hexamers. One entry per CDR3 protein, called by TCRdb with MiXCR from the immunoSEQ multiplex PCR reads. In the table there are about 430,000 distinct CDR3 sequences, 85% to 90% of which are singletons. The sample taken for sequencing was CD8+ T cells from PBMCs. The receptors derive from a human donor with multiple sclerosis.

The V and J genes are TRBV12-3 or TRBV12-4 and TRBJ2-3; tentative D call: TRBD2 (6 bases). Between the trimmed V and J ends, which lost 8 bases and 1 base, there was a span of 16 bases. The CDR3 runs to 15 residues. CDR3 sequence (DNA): TGTGCCAGCGGGGGGACGAGGGGAGGCACAGATACGCAGTATTTT. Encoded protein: CASGGTRGGTDTQYF.

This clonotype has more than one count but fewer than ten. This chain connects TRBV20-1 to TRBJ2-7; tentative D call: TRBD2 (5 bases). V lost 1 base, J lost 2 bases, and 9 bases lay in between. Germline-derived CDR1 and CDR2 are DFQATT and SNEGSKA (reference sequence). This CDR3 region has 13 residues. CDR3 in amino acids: CSARARGTYEQYF. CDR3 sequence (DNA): TGCAGTGCTAGAGCCCGAGGGACCTACGAGCAGTACTTC.

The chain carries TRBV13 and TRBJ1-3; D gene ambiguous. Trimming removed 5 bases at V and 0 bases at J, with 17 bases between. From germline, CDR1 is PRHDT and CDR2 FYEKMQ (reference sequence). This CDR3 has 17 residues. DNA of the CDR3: TGTGCCAGCAGCGCCAGCCCGGCGGATAACTCTGGAAACACCATATATTTT. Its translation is CASSASPADNSGNTIYF. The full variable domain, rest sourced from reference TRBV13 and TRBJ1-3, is AAGVIQSPRHLIKEKRETATLKCYPIPRHDTVYWYQQGPGQDPQFLISFYEKMQSDKGSIPDRFSAQQFSDYHSELNMSSLELGDSALYFCASSASPADNSGNTIYFGEGSWLTVV.

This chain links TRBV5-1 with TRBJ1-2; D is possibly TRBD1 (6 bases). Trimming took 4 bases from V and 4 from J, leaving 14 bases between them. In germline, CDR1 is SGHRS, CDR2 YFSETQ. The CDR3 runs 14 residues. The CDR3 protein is CASSGEQGGYGYTF. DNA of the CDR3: TGCGCCAGCAGCGGGGAACAGGGAGGCTATGGCTACACCTTC.

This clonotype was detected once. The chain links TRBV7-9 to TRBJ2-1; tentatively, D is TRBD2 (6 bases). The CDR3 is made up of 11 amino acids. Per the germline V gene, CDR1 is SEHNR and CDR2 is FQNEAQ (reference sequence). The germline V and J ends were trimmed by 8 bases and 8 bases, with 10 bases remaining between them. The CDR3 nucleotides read TGTGCCAGCGGAGGGCGCGATGAGCAGTTCTTC. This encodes CASGGRDEQFF.

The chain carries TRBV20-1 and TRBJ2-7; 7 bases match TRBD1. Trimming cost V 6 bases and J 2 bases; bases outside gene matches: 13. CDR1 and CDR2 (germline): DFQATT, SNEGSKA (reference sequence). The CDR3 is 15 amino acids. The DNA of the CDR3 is TGCAGTGCCCTCACGGACAGGACCGAGACCTACGAGCAGTACTTC. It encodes CSALTDRTETYEQYF.

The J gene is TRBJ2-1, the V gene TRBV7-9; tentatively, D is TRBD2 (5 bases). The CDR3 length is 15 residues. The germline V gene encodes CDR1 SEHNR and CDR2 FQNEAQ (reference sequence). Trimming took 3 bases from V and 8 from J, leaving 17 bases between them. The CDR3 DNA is TGTGCCAGCAGCTTGGAGGTCCCGACCGTCGATGAGCAGTTCTTC. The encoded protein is CASSLEVPTVDEQFF.

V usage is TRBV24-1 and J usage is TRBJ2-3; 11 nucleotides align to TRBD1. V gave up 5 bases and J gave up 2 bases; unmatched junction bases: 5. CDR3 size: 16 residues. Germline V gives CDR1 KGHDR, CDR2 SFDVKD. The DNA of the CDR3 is TGTGCCACCAGTGCCGGGACAGGGGGAGTCACAGATACGCAGTATTTT. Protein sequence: CATSAGTGGVTDTQYF.

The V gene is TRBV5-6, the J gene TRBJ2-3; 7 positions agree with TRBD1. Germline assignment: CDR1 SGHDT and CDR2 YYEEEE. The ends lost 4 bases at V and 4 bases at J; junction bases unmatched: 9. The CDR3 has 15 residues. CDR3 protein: CASSPGQEAPDTQYF. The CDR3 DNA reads TGTGCCAGCAGCCCCGGACAGGAGGCCCCAGATACGCAGTATTTT. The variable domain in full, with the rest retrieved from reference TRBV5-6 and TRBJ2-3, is DAGVTQSPTHLIKTRGQQVTLRCSPKSGHDTVSWYQQALGQGPQFIFQYYEEEERQRGNFPDRFSGHQFPNYSSELNVNALLLGDSALYLCASSPGQEAPDTQYFGPGTRLTVL.

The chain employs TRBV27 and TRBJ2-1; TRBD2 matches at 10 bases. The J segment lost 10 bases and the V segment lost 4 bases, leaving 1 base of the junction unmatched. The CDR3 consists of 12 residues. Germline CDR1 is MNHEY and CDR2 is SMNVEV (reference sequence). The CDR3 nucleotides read TGTGCCAGCAGTTCGGGACTAGCGGAGCAGTTCTTC. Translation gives CASSSGLAEQFF.

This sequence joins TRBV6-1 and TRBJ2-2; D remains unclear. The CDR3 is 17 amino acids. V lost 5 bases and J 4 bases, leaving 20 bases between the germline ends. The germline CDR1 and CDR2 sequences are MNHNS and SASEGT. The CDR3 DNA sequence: TGTGCCAGCAGTCCTGGGTCCTCCTGGGGTTTCACCGGGGAGCTGTTTTTT. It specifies CASSPGSSWGFTGELFF.

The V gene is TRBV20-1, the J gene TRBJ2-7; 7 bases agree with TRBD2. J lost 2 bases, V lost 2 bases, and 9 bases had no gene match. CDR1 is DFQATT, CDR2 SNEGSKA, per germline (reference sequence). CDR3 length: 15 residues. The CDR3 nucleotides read TGCAGTGCTAGATCCGGGGAGGGTCAACCCTACGAGCAGTACTTC. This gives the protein CSARSGEGQPYEQYF.

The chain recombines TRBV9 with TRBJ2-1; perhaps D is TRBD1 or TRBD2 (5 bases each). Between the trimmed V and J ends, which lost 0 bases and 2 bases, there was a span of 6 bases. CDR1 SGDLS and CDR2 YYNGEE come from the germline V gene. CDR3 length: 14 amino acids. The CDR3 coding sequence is TGTGCCAGCAGCGTAGCGGGACCCTACAATGAGCAGTTCTTC. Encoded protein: CASSVAGPYNEQFF. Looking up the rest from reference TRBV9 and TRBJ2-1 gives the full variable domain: DSGVTQTPKHLITATGQRVTLRCSPRSGDLSVYWYQQSLDQGLQFLIQYYNGEERAKGNILERFSAQQFPDLHSELNLSSLELGDSALYFCASSVAGPYNEQFFGPGTRLTVL.

CDR3 in DNA: TGCAGTGCTAGAGAAACTAGCGGGGTCAGCACAGATACGCAGTATTTT. Protein: CSARETSGVSTDTQYF. V is TRBV20-1 and J is TRBJ2-3, with 10 bases aligning to TRBD2. The CDR3 is made up of 16 amino acids. J lost 0 bases, V lost 0 bases, and 3 bases had no gene match. The germline CDR1 and CDR2 sequences are DFQATT and SNEGSKA (reference sequence).

The CDR3 DNA follows: TGCAGCGTTGGTGGAGGACCCCTCGCAAACTACGAGCAGTACTTC. Protein product: CSVGGGPLANYEQYF. This chain joins TRBV29-1 and TRBJ2-7, with TRBD2 as a possible D gene (5 bases). CDR1 SQVTM and CDR2 ANQGSEA come from the germline V gene. V lost 4 bases and J lost 3, with 19 bases in between. The CDR3 spans 15 residues.

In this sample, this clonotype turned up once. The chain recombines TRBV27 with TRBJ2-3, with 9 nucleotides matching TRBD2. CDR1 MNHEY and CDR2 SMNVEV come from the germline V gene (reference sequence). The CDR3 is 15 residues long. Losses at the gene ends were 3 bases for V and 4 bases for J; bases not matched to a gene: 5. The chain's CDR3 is CASSFGLALPDTQYF. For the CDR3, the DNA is TGTGCCAGCAGTTTCGGACTAGCGTTACCAGATACGCAGTATTTT.

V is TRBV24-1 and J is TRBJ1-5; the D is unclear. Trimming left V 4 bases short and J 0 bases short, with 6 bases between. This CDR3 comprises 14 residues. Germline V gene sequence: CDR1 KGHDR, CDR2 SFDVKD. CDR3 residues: CATSDNYSNQPQHF. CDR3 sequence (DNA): TGTGCCACCAGTGACAACTATAGCAATCAGCCCCAGCATTTT.

CDR3 amino acids: CASSLAPADQETQYF. The CDR3 DNA reads TGTGCCAGCAGCTTAGCACCGGCAGACCAAGAGACCCAGTACTTC. The chain links TRBV11-2 to TRBJ2-5; D is undetermined. Deletions cut 1 base from V and 0 bases from J, with 9 bases between. Germline V gene sequence: CDR1 SGHAT, CDR2 FQNNGV. This CDR3 spans 15 amino acids.

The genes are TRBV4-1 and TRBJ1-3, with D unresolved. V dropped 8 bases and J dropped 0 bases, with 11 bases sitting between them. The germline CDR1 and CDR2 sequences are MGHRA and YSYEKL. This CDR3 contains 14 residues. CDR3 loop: CASRVGISGNTIYF. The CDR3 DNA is TGCGCCAGCCGGGTGGGGATCTCTGGAAACACCATATATTTT.

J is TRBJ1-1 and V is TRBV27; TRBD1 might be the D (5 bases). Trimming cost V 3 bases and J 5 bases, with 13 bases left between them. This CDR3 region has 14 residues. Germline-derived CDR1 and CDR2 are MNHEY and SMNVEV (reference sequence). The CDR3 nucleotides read TGTGCCAGCAGTTTTAATCAGGGTCGGACTGAAGCTTTCTTT. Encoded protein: CASSFNQGRTEAFF.

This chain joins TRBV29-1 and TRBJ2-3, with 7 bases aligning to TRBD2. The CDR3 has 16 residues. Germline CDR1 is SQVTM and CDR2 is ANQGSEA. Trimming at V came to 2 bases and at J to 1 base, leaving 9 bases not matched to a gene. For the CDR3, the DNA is TGCAGCGTTGAAACAACGCGGGAGATCGGCACAGATACGCAGTATTTT. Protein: CSVETTREIGTDTQYF.

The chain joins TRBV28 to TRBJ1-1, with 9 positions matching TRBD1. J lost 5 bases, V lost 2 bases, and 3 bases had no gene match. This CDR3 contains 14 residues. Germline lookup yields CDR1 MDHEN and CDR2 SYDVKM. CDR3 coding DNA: TGTGCCAGCAGTTTAGGGACAGGGAGAACTGAAGCTTTCTTT. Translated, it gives CASSLGTGRTEAFF.

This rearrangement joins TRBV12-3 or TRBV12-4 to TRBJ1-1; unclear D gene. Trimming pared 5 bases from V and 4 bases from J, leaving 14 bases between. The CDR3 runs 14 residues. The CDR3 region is CASSPLDLITEAFF. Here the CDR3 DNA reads TGTGCCAGCAGTCCACTCGATTTAATCACTGAAGCTTTCTTT.

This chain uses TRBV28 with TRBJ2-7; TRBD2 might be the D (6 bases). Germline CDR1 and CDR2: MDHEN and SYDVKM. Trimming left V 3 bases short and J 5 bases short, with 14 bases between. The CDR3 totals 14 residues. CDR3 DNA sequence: TGTGCCAGCAGTTTGTGGGAGGCCACCAACGAGCAGTACTTC. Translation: CASSLWEATNEQYF.

CDR3 residues: CASSRVAGEYNEQFF. The CDR3 DNA reads as TGCGCCAGCAGCCGGGTAGCGGGAGAGTACAATGAGCAGTTCTTC. The chain has TRBV4-1 and TRBJ2-1, with 9 bases identical to TRBD2. Per germline, CDR1 MGHRA and CDR2 YSYEKL. V shed 4 bases, J shed 4 bases, and the junction held 5 bases outside the gene matches. The CDR3 has 15 amino acids.

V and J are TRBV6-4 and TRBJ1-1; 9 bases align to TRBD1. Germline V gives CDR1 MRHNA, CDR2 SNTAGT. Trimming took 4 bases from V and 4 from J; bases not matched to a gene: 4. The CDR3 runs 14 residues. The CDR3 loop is CASSAETGGTEAFF. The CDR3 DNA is TGTGCCAGCAGTGCCGAGACAGGGGGCACTGAAGCTTTCTTT.